This entry lists 23 T cell receptor beta chains sequenced from one sample in a study of T cells in Graves' hyperthyroidism and ophthalmopathy. TCR beta CDR3 regions were amplified from RNA transcripts. TCR CDR3 underwent first-round RT-PCR with the HTBI primer set. TCRdb fed the multiplex PCR reads into MiXCR, producing one record per CDR3 protein. The sample contains about 700,000 distinct CDR3 sequences, approximately 42% of which appear only once. The material sequenced was peripheral blood or thyroid tissue (not recorded which). These receptors originate from an adult man with Graves' disease, either hyperthyroidism or ophthalmopathy (not recorded which).

This clonotype occurred a few times. The chain joins TRBV2 to TRBJ1-2; D unresolved. The length of the CDR3 is 13 residues. Germline-derived CDR1 and CDR2 are SNHLY and FYNNEI. Trimming removed 5 bases from V and 1 base from J, with 8 bases in between. The DNA of the CDR3 is TGTGCCAGCAGTTTCAACAGTAACTATGGCTACACCTTC. It specifies CASSFNSNYGYTF.

This clonotype appeared a few times. The V and J genes are TRBV5-1 and TRBJ2-6; the D is unclear. The germline CDR1 and CDR2 sequences are SGHRS and YFSETQ. Trimming took 2 bases from V and 0 from J, leaving 6 bases between them. This CDR3 has 15 amino acids. CDR3 coding DNA: TGCGCCAGCAGCTTTCCGGTCTCTGGGGCCAACGTCCTGACTTTC. It yields the protein CASSFPVSGANVLTF.

The J gene is TRBJ1-5, the V gene TRBV15; 7 bases agree with TRBD1. The germline gives CDR1 LNHNV, CDR2 YYDKDF (reference sequence). The CDR3 has 15 amino acids. Trimming removed 7 bases from V and 0 bases from J; junction bases left unmatched: 6. CDR3 region: CATKQGSYSNQPQHF. The CDR3 nucleotides are TGTGCCACCAAACAGGGGTCTTATAGCAATCAGCCCCAGCATTTT.

The sample holds many counts of this clonotype. The chain couples TRBV9 to TRBJ2-5; D is ambiguous. The V gene's germline CDR1 is SGDLS and CDR2 YYNGEE. Trimming removed 1 base at V and 2 bases at J, with 12 bases between. The CDR3 loop spans 15 amino acids. The CDR3 DNA is TGTGCCAGCAGCGTACATCCCACAGATCAAGAGACCCAGTACTTC. It encodes CASSVHPTDQETQYF.

The chain carries TRBV12-3 or TRBV12-4 and TRBJ2-2, with D perhaps being TRBD1 or TRBD2 (5 bases each). The length of the CDR3 is 15 residues. Trimming pared 11 bases from V and 3 bases from J, leaving 19 bases between. The CDR3 here is CAGAPNGAYTGELFF. The CDR3 coding sequence is TGTGCCGGAGCACCCAACGGGGCTTACACCGGGGAGCTGTTTTTT.

This clonotype was seen ten or more times. The chain couples TRBV14 to TRBJ2-5; 9 bases fit TRBD1. The V and J ends lost 4 bases and 2 bases, in that order; junction bases with no gene match: 8. The germline V gene encodes CDR1 SGHDN and CDR2 FVKESK. The CDR3 is made up of 16 amino acids. For the CDR3, the DNA is TGTGCCAGCAGCCGCACAGGGGGCTTGACGCAAGAGACCCAGTACTTC. It specifies CASSRTGGLTQETQYF.

The chain combines TRBV9 with TRBJ1-2; tentative D call: TRBD1 (5 bases). The length of the CDR3 is 15 residues. Germline values: CDR1 SGDLS, CDR2 YYNGEE. With 4 bases removed from V and 3 bases from J, the gap between germline ends came to 16 bases. The DNA of the CDR3 is TGTGCCAGCAGCACATCAAAGGGGACCTACTATGGCTACACCTTC. This encodes CASSTSKGTYYGYTF.

The sample holds one count of this clonotype. A much bigger clone sits one base away, suggesting this may be a read error. V usage is TRBV12-3 or TRBV12-4 and J usage is TRBJ2-7; the match to TRBD1 covers 9 bases. J was trimmed by 9 bases and V by 5 bases; bases with no gene match: 8. The length of the CDR3 is 13 residues. CDR3 loop: CASSERTGDGQYF. CDR3 bases: TGTGCCAGCAGTGAGAGGACAGGGGACGGGCAGTACTTC.

Ten or more counts support this clonotype. The chain links TRBV24-1 to TRBJ1-4; tentative D call: TRBD1 (6 bases). The CDR3 sequence is 13 residues long. V was trimmed by 4 bases and J by 4 bases, leaving 6 bases between them. Germline V CDR1 and CDR2: KGHDR, SFDVKD. The CDR3 is CATSDRGNEKLFF. The CDR3 DNA reads TGTGCCACCAGTGACAGGGGTAATGAAAAACTGTTTTTT.

This clonotype was seen a few times. The V gene is TRBV9, the J gene TRBJ2-2, with D uncertain. Trimming took 4 bases from V and 1 from J, leaving 11 bases between them. Germline CDR1 and CDR2: SGDLS and YYNGEE. This CDR3 is built from 15 residues. CDR3 DNA sequence: TGTGCCAGCAGCTACTTTAGTAGGAACACCGGGGAGCTGTTTTTT. Amino acid sequence: CASSYFSRNTGELFF.

The CDR3, as DNA: TGTGCCAGCAGTTTTGGTCGCCGGTATCAGCCCCAGCATTTT. Translation gives CASSFGRRYQPQHF. The J gene is TRBJ1-5, the V gene TRBV12-3 or TRBV12-4; D ambiguous. Trimming removed 3 bases at V and 5 bases at J, with 11 bases between. This CDR3 contains 14 residues.

The V and J genes are TRBV6-1 and TRBJ1-4; D call uncertain. CDR3 length: 13 amino acids. Germline CDR1 MNHNS, CDR2 SASEGT. V was cut by 5 bases and J by 5 bases, with 9 bases left in between. The DNA for the CDR3 is TGTGCCAGCAGTCCTGCGGGGAATGAAAAACTGTTTTTT. This gives the protein CASSPAGNEKLFF.

The chain combines TRBV5-1 with TRBJ2-5; 8 bases agree with TRBD2. The CDR3 contains 15 residues. J lost 1 base, V lost 2 bases, and 4 bases had no gene match. The germline V gene encodes CDR1 SGHRS and CDR2 YFSETQ. For the CDR3, the DNA is TGCGCCAGCAGCTTAGCGGGGGCCAGCCAAGAGACCCAGTACTTC. Protein sequence: CASSLAGASQETQYF.

A note on this clonotype: This may come from a read error, since a much larger clone is one base off. V gene TRBV7-6 combines with J gene TRBJ1-2; 7 bases are shared with TRBD1. The CDR3 is made up of 15 amino acids. The J segment lost 6 bases and the V segment lost 3 bases, leaving 10 bases of the junction unmatched. Germline V gene sequence: CDR1 SGHVS, CDR2 FNYEAQ. The CDR3 coding sequence is TGTGCCAGCAGCTTCTCTCAGGGGGAGGACCATGGCTACACCTTC. Translating gives CASSFSQGEDHGYTF.

This clonotype was detected ten times or more. The chain employs TRBV5-1 and TRBJ1-1; maybe TRBD1 (6 bases). V dropped 5 bases and J dropped 7 bases, with 15 bases sitting between them. The CDR3 totals 13 residues. Germline V gives CDR1 SGHRS, CDR2 YFSETQ. CDR3 nucleotides: TGCGCCAGCAGGTGGACAGTCTTTGATGAAGCTTTCTTT. This sequence encodes CASRWTVFDEAFF.

Many counts were recorded for this clonotype. The chain recombines TRBV7-9 with TRBJ2-6, with a possible D match to TRBD1 (6 bases). The CDR3 runs 15 residues. The V gene's germline CDR1 is SEHNR and CDR2 FQNEAQ (reference sequence). Between the trimmed V and J ends, which lost 5 bases and 2 bases, there was a span of 10 bases. The CDR3 coding sequence is TGTGCCAGCAGCCCCTACAGGGCTGGGGCCAACGTCCTGACTTTC. Translation gives CASSPYRAGANVLTF. Complete variable domain (other parts from reference TRBV7-9 and TRBJ2-6): DTGVSQNPRHKITKRGQNVTFRCDPISEHNRLYWYRQTLGQGPEFLTYFQNEAQLEKSRLLSDRFSAERPKGSFSTLEIQRTEQGDSAMYLCASSPYRAGANVLTFGAGSRLTVL.

In regard to this clonotype: A clone one base away is much larger, so this may be a read error. The CDR3 region is CTSSFPGTAYGYTF. CDR3 bases: TGTACCAGCAGCTTTCCCGGGACGGCGTATGGCTACACCTTC. This sequence joins TRBV7-9 and TRBJ1-2, with TRBD1 as a possible D gene (5 bases). Germline loops: CDR1 SEHNR, CDR2 FQNEAQ (reference sequence). The CDR3 totals 14 residues.

The genes are TRBV2 and TRBJ1-4; 10 bases are a match to TRBD1. CDR1 SNHLY and CDR2 FYNNEI come from the germline V gene. Unmatched junction bases numbered 2, after V lost 8 bases and J lost 5 bases. The CDR3 length is 13 residues. CDR3 residues: CASGTGENEKLFF. The CDR3 nucleotides are TGTGCCAGCGGGACAGGGGAAAATGAAAAACTGTTTTTT.

This clonotype was counted only a few times. This chain connects TRBV9 to TRBJ1-1, with D unresolved. This CDR3 contains 14 residues. Trimming stripped 3 bases from V and 3 bases from J, with 12 bases between. Germline V gene sequence: CDR1 SGDLS, CDR2 YYNGEE. The CDR3 region is CASSGWEGDTEAFF. CDR3 in DNA: TGTGCCAGCAGCGGATGGGAAGGAGACACTGAAGCTTTCTTT.

This clonotype showed up many times. The rearrangement joins TRBV5-8 to TRBJ2-5, with 7 bases matching TRBD1. The CDR3 consists of 14 residues. From germline, CDR1 is SGHTS and CDR2 YDEGEE. Unmatched junction bases numbered 2, after V lost 0 bases and J lost 3 bases. CDR3 nucleotides: TGTGCCAGCAGCTTGGATGACAGGGAAGAGACCCAGTACTTC. Its translation: CASSLDDREETQYF.

This clonotype was seen at least ten times. The chain couples TRBV15 to TRBJ1-4, with D uncertain. Trimming took 4 bases from V and 0 from J, leaving 3 bases between them. The CDR3 has 13 amino acids. From germline, CDR1 is LNHNV and CDR2 YYDKDF (reference sequence). The CDR3, as DNA: TGTGCCACCAGCACAACAACTAATGAAAAACTGTTTTTT. Translated, it gives CATSTTTNEKLFF.

This clonotype was counted many times. J is TRBJ2-5 and V is TRBV20-1; D is tentatively TRBD1 or TRBD2 (5 bases each). Germline V CDR1 and CDR2: DFQATT, SNEGSKA (reference sequence). The CDR3 runs 14 residues. V lost 3 bases to trimming and J lost 2 bases, with 13 bases between them. CDR3 DNA sequence: TGCAGTGCTAGTCTCCCGGGACGGCAAGAGACCCAGTACTTC. Protein product: CSASLPGRQETQYF.

This clonotype was found a few times. The chain employs TRBV19 and TRBJ1-1; no reliable D call. CDR1 is LNHDA, CDR2 SQIVND, per germline (reference sequence). CDR3 size: 14 residues. The germline V and J ends were trimmed by 3 bases and 5 bases, with 13 bases remaining between them. CDR3 nucleotide sequence: TGTGCCAGTAGTATGCGAGGCGGAGGAACTGAAGCTTTCTTT. Translating it yields CASSMRGGGTEAFF.